This T cell receptor (beta chain) stems from a study of patients and donors after allogeneic stem cell transplantation. TCRdb re-called the RT-PCR reads through MiXCR, storing one row per CDR3 protein. The repertoire consists of more than 150,000 distinct CDR3 sequences, with roughly two fifths occurring once and the leading ten covering 33%. V lost 1 base and J 0 bases, leaving 6 bases between the germline ends. The CDR3 has 14 residues. The specimen sequenced was blood, either unsorted or a sorted T cell fraction (not recorded which). The TCR sequence derives from a human donor who was either an allogeneic HSCT recipient or a stem cell or donor lymphocyte infusion donor (not recorded which). It is not recorded whose cells these are; they may come from a transplant donor. This rearrangement joins TRBV12-3 or TRBV12-4 to TRBJ2-5; the D is unclear. CDR3 region: CASSLEPYQETQYF. The CDR3 DNA is TGTGCCAGCAGTTTAGAGCCTTACCAAGAGACCCAGTACTTC.